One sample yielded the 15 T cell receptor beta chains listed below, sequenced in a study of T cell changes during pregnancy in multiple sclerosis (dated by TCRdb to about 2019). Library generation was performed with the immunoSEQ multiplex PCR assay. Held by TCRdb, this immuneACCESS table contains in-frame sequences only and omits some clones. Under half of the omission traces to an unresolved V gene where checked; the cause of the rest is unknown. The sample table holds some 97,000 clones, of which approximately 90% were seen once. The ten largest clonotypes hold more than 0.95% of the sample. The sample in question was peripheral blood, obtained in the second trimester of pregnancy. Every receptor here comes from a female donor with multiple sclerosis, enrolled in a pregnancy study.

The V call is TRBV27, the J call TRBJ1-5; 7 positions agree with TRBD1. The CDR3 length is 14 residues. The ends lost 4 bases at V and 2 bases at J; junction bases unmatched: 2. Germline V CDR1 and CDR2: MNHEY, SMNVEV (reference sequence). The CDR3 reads CASSSTGGNQPQHF. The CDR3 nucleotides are TGTGCCAGCAGTTCAACAGGGGGCAATCAGCCCCAGCATTTT.

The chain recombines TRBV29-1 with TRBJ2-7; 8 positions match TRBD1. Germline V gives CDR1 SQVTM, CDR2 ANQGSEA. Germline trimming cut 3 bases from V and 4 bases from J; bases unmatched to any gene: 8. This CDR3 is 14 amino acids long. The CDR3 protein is CSVEAGQGYYEQYF. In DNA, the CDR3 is TGCAGCGTTGAGGCTGGACAGGGTTATTACGAGCAGTACTTC.

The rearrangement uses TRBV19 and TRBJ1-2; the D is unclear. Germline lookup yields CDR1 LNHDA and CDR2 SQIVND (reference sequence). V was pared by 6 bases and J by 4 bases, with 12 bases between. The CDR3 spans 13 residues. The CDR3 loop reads CASSPETFYGYTF. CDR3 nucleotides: TGTGCCAGTAGCCCGGAGACCTTCTATGGCTACACCTTC.

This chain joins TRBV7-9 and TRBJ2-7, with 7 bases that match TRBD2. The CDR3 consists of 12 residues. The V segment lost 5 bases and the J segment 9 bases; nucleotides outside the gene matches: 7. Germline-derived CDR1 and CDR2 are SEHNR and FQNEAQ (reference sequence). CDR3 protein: CASSPQREAQYF. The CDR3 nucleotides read TGTGCCAGCAGCCCTCAGCGGGAAGCGCAGTACTTC.

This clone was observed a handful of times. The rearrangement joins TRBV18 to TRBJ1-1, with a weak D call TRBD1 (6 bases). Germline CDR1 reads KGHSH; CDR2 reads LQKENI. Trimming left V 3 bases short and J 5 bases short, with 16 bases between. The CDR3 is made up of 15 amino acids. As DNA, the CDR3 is TGTGCCAGCTCACCTAGTCCAGGGGCAGGAACTGAAGCTTTCTTT. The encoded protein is CASSPSPGAGTEAFF.

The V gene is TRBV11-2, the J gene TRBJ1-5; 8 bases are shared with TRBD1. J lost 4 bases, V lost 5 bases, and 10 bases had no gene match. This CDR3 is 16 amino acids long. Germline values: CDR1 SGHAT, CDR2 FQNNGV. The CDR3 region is CASSPSPRQGNQPQHF. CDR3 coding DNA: TGTGCCAGCAGCCCATCCCCCCGACAGGGGAATCAGCCCCAGCATTTT. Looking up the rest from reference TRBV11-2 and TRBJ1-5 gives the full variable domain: EAGVAQSPRYKIIEKRQSVAFWCNPISGHATLYWYQQILGQGPKLLIQFQNNGVVDDSQLPKDRFSAERLKGVDSTLKIQPAKLEDSAVYLCASSPSPRQGNQPQHFGDGTRLSIL.

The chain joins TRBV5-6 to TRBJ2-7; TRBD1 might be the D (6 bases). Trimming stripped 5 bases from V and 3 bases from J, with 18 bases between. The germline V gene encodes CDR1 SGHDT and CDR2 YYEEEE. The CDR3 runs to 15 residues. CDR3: CASSNGAGVGYEQYF. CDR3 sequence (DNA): TGTGCCAGCAGTAATGGGGCAGGGGTGGGCTACGAGCAGTACTTC. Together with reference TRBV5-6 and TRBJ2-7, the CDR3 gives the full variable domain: DAGVTQSPTHLIKTRGQQVTLRCSPKSGHDTVSWYQQALGQGPQFIFQYYEEEERQRGNFPDRFSGHQFPNYSSELNVNALLLGDSALYLCASSNGAGVGYEQYFGPGTRLTVT.

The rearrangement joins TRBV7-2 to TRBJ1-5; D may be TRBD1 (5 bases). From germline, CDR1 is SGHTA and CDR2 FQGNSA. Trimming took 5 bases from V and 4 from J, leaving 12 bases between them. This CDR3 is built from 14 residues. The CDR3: CASSPGLGNQPQHF. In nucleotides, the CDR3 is TGTGCCAGCAGCCCAGGGTTAGGAAATCAGCCCCAGCATTTT.

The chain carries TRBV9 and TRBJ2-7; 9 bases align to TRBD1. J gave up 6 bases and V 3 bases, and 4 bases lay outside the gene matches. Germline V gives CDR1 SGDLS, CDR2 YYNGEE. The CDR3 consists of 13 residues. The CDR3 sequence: CASSAGQGSEQYF. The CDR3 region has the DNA TGTGCCAGCAGCGCCGGACAGGGGAGCGAGCAGTACTTC.

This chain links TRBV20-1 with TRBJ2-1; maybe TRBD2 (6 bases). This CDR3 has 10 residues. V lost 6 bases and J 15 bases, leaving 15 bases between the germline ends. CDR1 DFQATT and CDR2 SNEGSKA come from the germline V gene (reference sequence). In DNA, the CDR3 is TGCAGTGCCGAGGGACGGGGGTCGTTCTTC. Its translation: CSAEGRGSFF.

The CDR3 DNA reads TGCGCCAGCAGCCATCCTTCGCGGGGGGGCGCCACCGGGGAGCTGTTTTTT. Translated: CASSHPSRGGATGELFF. The chain uses TRBV4-1 and TRBJ2-2; TRBD2 agrees at 9 bases. The CDR3 covers 17 residues. Germline CDR1 is MGHRA and CDR2 is YSYEKL. J gave up 4 bases and V 3 bases, and 9 bases lay outside the gene matches.

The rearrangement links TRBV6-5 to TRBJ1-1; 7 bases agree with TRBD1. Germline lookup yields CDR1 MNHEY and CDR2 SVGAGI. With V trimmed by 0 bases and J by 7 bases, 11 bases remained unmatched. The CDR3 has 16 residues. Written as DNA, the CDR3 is TGTGCCAGCAGTTACTCGCTCCGGACAGGCTTGGTTGAAGCTTTCTTT. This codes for CASSYSLRTGLVEAFF.

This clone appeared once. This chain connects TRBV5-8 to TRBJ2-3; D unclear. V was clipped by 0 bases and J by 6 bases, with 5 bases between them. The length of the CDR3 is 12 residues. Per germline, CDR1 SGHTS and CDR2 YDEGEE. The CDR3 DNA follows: TGTGCCAGCAGCTTGGTAGCTGATACGCAGTATTTT. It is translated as CASSLVADTQYF. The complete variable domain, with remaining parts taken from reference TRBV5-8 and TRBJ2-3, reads EAGVTQSPTHLIKTRGQQATLRCSPISGHTSVYWYQQALGLGLQFLLWYDEGEERNRGNFPPRFSGRQFPNYSSELNVNALELEDSALYLCASSLVADTQYFGPGTRLTVL.

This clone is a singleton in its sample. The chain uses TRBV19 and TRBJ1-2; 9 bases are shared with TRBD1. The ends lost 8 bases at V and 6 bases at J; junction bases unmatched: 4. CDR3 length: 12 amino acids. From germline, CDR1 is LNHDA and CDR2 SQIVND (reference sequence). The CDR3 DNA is TGTGCCAGTCACAGGGGGCGGAATGGCTACACCTTC. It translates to CASHRGRNGYTF.

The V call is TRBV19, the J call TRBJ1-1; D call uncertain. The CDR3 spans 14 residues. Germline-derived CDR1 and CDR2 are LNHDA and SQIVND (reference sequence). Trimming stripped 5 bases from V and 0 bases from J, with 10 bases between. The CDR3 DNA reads TGTGCCAGTAGTCTTCTACAGCTGAACACTGAAGCTTTCTTT. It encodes CASSLLQLNTEAFF. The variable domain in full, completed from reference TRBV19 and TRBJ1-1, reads DGGITQSPKYLFRKEGQNVTLSCEQNLNHDAMYWYRQDPGQGLRLIYYSQIVNDFQKGDIAEGYSVSREKKESFPLTVTSAQKNPTAFYLCASSLLQLNTEAFFGQGTRLTVV.